This T cell receptor beta chain was obtained from a study of beta chain features in type 1 diabetes. This clone appeared many times. Its antigen remains unidentified. TCRB transcripts that were expressed got sequenced, as all of the isolated RNA had been reverse transcribed. The table came from immunoSEQ multiplex PCR; TCRdb's copy has only in-frame clones and leaves some out. The sample lists 300,000 to 400,000 clones, around 9% occurring once. General study findings and limits: TCRB CDR3s from Type 1 diabetes patients were moderately but significantly shorter in all four CD4+ subsets.

The receptor was derived from a young man with type 1 diabetes. The sample taken for sequencing was central memory CD4+ T cells from blood.

This CDR3 is CSPGANVLTF. The DNA for the CDR3 is TGTTCGCCGGGGGCCAACGTCCTGACTTTC. The V gene is TRBV7-9, the J gene TRBJ2-6; D is unresolved. The V gene's germline CDR1 is SEHNR and CDR2 FQNEAQ (reference sequence). The CDR3 totals 10 residues.